This T cell receptor beta chain is from a study of breast tumors, draining lymph nodes, adjacent tissues. Looked up from germline, CDR1 is SGDLS and CDR2 is YYNGEE. The CDR3 is 16 residues long. V dropped 0 bases and J dropped 4; count of bases not matched to a gene: 6. This clonotype appeared many times. TCRdb used MiXCR to reprocess the multiplex PCR reads, holding one entry per CDR3 protein. The sample has tens of thousands of distinct CDR3 sequences, under 30% seen once. The source is a female donor with breast cancer. Some clones in this sample may be carry-over from other donors' samples. The V gene is TRBV9, the J gene TRBJ2-1; 8 positions match TRBD2. The specimen was breast tumor tissue. CDR3 DNA: TGTGCCAGCAGCGTAGAGGCGCGGGGGGCTTACAATGAGCAGTTCTTC. It yields the protein CASSVEARGAYNEQFF. Complete variable domain (other parts from reference TRBV9 and TRBJ2-1): DSGVTQTPKHLITATGQRVTLRCSPRSGDLSVYWYQQSLDQGLQFLIQYYNGEERAKGNILERFSAQQFPDLHSELNLSSLELGDSALYFCASSVEARGAYNEQFFGPGTRLTVL.